These 18 T cell receptor beta chains share one sample of origin, sequenced in a study of blood T cell repertoires in COVID-19. Method: immunoSEQ multiplex PCR; TCRdb's copy keeps in-frame clones and lacks some. The profile shows about 240,000 clones, 86% of them singletons. Sequencing was done on a sample of peripheral blood. These receptors were taken from an elderly man with acute or convalescent COVID-19.

The chain joins TRBV2 to TRBJ2-3, with 12 nucleotides matching TRBD2. The CDR3 runs to 15 residues. Germline CDR1 is SNHLY and CDR2 is FYNNEI. V lost 6 bases, J lost 4 bases, and 5 bases stayed unmatched. The CDR3 DNA reads as TGTGCCAGCAGACTGACTAGCGGGAGAGCAGATACGCAGTATTTT. Encoded protein: CASRLTSGRADTQYF.

The CDR3 reads CASSFTGTNTGELFF. CDR3 bases: TGCGCCAGCAGCTTTACAGGGACGAACACCGGGGAGCTGTTTTTT. The chain links TRBV5-1 to TRBJ2-2, with a weak D call TRBD1 (6 bases). The V gene lost 2 bases and the J gene lost 0 bases, with 8 bases spanning the gap. This CDR3 has 15 amino acids. CDR1 is SGHRS and CDR2 is YFSETQ in the germline V gene.

As to this clone: Compared with germline, one end of the junction differs, possibly owing to a read error. This sequence joins TRBV3-1 (or the pseudogene TRBV3-2) and TRBJ2-7; TRBD1 matches 7 bases. The CDR3 length is 13 residues. CDR1 is LGHDT, CDR2 YNNKEL, per germline (reference sequence). CDR3 DNA: TGTGCCAGCAGCCAAATACAGGGGTCCGAGGAGTACTTC. Its protein product is CASSQIQGSEEYF.

CDR3 region: CASSSGTGAGNTIYF. The CDR3 coding sequence is TGTGCCAGCAGCTCTGGGACAGGGGCTGGAAACACCATATATTTT. The rearrangement joins TRBV11-3 to TRBJ1-3; TRBD1 matches at 10 bases. The CDR3 runs 15 residues. Germline assignment: CDR1 SGHNT and CDR2 YENEEA. V lost 4 bases, J lost 2 bases, and 2 bases stayed unmatched.

The chain combines TRBV28 with TRBJ2-2; 11 nucleotides line up with TRBD1. In germline, CDR1 is MDHEN, CDR2 SYDVKM. This CDR3 has 17 residues. Trimming took 6 bases from V and 4 from J; bases not matched to a gene: 10. The CDR3 nucleotides are TGTGCCAGCAGCCCTGGACAGGGGGCCGATGTCACCGGGGAGCTGTTTTTT. Translating gives CASSPGQGADVTGELFF.

The chain couples TRBV9 to TRBJ1-1, with D tentatively TRBD1 (5 bases). Looked up from germline, CDR1 is SGDLS and CDR2 is YYNGEE. The CDR3 contains 15 residues. Trimming removed 1 base at V and 5 bases at J, with 15 bases between. Here the CDR3 DNA reads TGTGCCAGCAGCGTAAGCGGGGGGTCGGGAACTGAAGCTTTCTTT. Protein: CASSVSGGSGTEAFF.

The DNA for the CDR3 is TGCGCCAGCAGCTTGAACGCGGGCGTCCAGACAGATACGCAGTATTTT. Its translation is CASSLNAGVQTDTQYF. V gene TRBV5-1 combines with J gene TRBJ2-3; maybe TRBD2 (5 bases). The germline V gene encodes CDR1 SGHRS and CDR2 YFSETQ. This CDR3 comprises 16 residues. The V and J ends lost 1 base and 3 bases respectively, with 15 bases between them.

The chain joins TRBV6-5 to TRBJ2-7; possible D gene TRBD1, 7 bases. The V end lost 2 bases, the J end lost 7 bases, and 18 bases lay between the germline ends. Germline V CDR1 and CDR2: MNHEY, SVGAGI. CDR3 length: 15 amino acids. The CDR3 DNA sequence: TGTGCCAGCAGTTACAAGTGGAAGGGGGCGGGAGAGCAGTACTTC. It is translated as CASSYKWKGAGEQYF.

In its sample, this clone was seen a few times. The chain carries TRBV9 and TRBJ2-7; TRBD1 matches 7 bases. CDR1 and CDR2 (germline): SGDLS, YYNGEE. CDR3 size: 16 residues. V lost 0 bases, J lost 8 bases, and 14 bases stayed unmatched. CDR3 coding DNA: TGTGCCAGCAGCGTAGCTCCAGGGGGACGGGTAGTGAAGCAGTACTTC. Its translation: CASSVAPGGRVVKQYF.

The rearrangement joins TRBV11-2 to TRBJ1-5, with a tentative D call TRBD1 (5 bases). This CDR3 spans 15 amino acids. From germline, CDR1 is SGHAT and CDR2 FQNNGV. Trimming took 1 base from V and 11 from J, leaving 18 bases between them. The CDR3 nucleotides are TGTGCCAGCAGCTTAGGCGAGGGACTCCTGGTGACCCAGCATTTT. This codes for CASSLGEGLLVTQHF.

The J gene is TRBJ2-7, the V gene TRBV6-6; possible D gene TRBD1, 6 bases. The CDR3 is 14 amino acids. Germline CDR1 MNHNY, CDR2 SVGAGI (reference sequence). V gave up 6 bases and J gave up 5 bases, with 17 bases separating them. The CDR3 reads CASSQRGNWDEQYF. The CDR3 region has the DNA TGTGCCAGCAGCCAGAGGGGGAACTGGGACGAGCAGTACTTC.

The chain employs TRBV4-1 and TRBJ1-6; D not certain. Between the trimmed V and J ends, which lost 1 base and 10 bases, there was a span of 20 bases. CDR1 is MGHRA, CDR2 YSYEKL, per germline. The CDR3 contains 17 residues. The CDR3 region is CASSQVGNPSSGSPLHF. Written as DNA, the CDR3 is TGCGCCAGCAGCCAAGTTGGGAACCCTTCCAGCGGGTCACCCCTCCACTTT.

This clone was found a few times. The chain couples TRBV12-3 or TRBV12-4 to TRBJ1-2, with no clear D. Trimming took 6 bases from V and 7 from J, leaving 15 bases between them. The CDR3 is 13 amino acids. The CDR3 protein is CASSFTLIGGYTF. The DNA for the CDR3 is TGTGCCAGCAGCTTCACCCTAATTGGTGGCTACACCTTC.

The rearrangement uses TRBV28 and TRBJ1-6; TRBD1 matches at 7 bases. CDR1 and CDR2 (germline): MDHEN, SYDVKM. V lost 4 bases, J lost 9 bases, and 15 bases stayed unmatched. This CDR3 spans 17 amino acids. CDR3 protein: CASSSAEGQAESSPLHF. The CDR3 region has the DNA TGTGCCAGCAGTTCGGCGGAAGGACAGGCTGAGAGTTCACCCCTCCACTTT.

The rearrangement joins TRBV9 to TRBJ1-5, with 7 positions matching TRBD1. Trimming took 0 bases from V and 5 from J; bases not matched to a gene: 2. The length of the CDR3 is 14 residues. Germline CDR1 reads SGDLS; CDR2 reads YYNGEE. The CDR3 is CASSVEGGDQPQHF. The CDR3 DNA is TGTGCCAGCAGCGTAGAAGGGGGCGATCAGCCCCAGCATTTT.

This clone showed up just a few times. This chain joins TRBV7-9 and TRBJ1-2, with 7 bases aligning to TRBD1. Looked up from germline, CDR1 is SEHNR and CDR2 is FQNEAQ (reference sequence). There are 15 residues in the CDR3. V was clipped by 1 base and J by 6 bases; unmatched bases: 8. CDR3 loop: CASSLETGFGNGYTF. The DNA of the CDR3 is TGTGCCAGCAGCTTAGAGACAGGGTTCGGGAATGGCTACACCTTC.

V gene TRBV27 combines with J gene TRBJ1-2, with TRBD1 matching 7 bases. The CDR3 contains 15 residues. Germline trimming cut 3 bases from V and 1 base from J; bases unmatched to any gene: 5. CDR1 is MNHEY and CDR2 is SMNVEV in the germline V gene (reference sequence). The CDR3 spells CASSLRQGGNYGYTF. In DNA, the CDR3 is TGTGCCAGCAGTTTGAGACAGGGAGGTAACTATGGCTACACCTTC.

V gene TRBV6-1 combines with J gene TRBJ1-6; 10 nucleotides align to TRBD1. V dropped 3 bases and J dropped 9; count of bases not matched to a gene: 2. CDR1 is MNHNS, CDR2 SASEGT, per germline. The CDR3 is made up of 14 amino acids. As DNA, the CDR3 is TGTGCCAGCAGTGACCGGGACAGGGGTTCACCCCTCCACTTT. Residues: CASSDRDRGSPLHF.